This T cell receptor beta chain was captured in a study of T cell repertoires in cytomegalovirus infection. The germline V gene has CDR1 LGHNA and CDR2 YSLEER. The CDR3 is made up of 15 amino acids. Deletions cut 2 bases from V and 3 bases from J, with 12 bases between. TCRdb ran MiXCR on the reads and lists one entry per CDR3 protein. The repertoire has just under 550,000 distinct CDR3 sequences, approximately 25% of them found once; the top ten carry about 13%. The TCR sequence derives from a human donor in good health (CMV status not recorded). Some clones in this sample may be carry-over from other donors' samples. The V and J genes are TRBV4-3 and TRBJ2-3; a possible D gene is TRBD2 (6 bases). What was sequenced was PBMCs. The CDR3 coding sequence is TGCGCCAGCAGCCAAAGCTCCCTAGCGACAGATACGCAGTATTTT. Encoded protein: CASSQSSLATDTQYF.